This TCR beta chain was sequenced during a study of T cells in Graves' hyperthyroidism and ophthalmopathy. Study background: At initial diagnosis, before any treatment had begun, peripheral blood was obtained.

Findings and limits, study-wide: Separating ophthalmopathy from stable hyperthyroidism was achieved by a 13 V-J model.

Germline V lookup: CDR1 DFQATT, CDR2 SNEGSKA (reference sequence). Trimming took 6 bases from V and 6 from J, leaving 9 bases between them. The CDR3 runs to 10 residues. Inclusion characteristics of ophthalmopathy patients comprised a Clinical Activity Score of at least 3, a NOSPECS grade of at least 4, and duration under 3 months. As to this clonotype: Its antigen is still unknown.

From RNA transcripts, TCR beta CDR3 regions were amplified. The primer set for the first-round RT-PCR of the TCR CDR3 was HTBI. TCRdb redid the calling of the multiplex PCR reads with MiXCR, one entry per CDR3 protein. This table has 250,000 to 300,000 distinct CDR3 sequences, roughly 19% appearing once. The sequencing input was blood. The source of this sequence is a man in his fifties with Graves' ophthalmopathy. V and J are TRBV20-1 and TRBJ2-7; D unresolved. Here the CDR3 reads CSALGSEQYF. As DNA, the CDR3 is TGCAGTGCCCTAGGCAGCGAGCAGTACTTC.